This T cell receptor beta chain was recovered during a study of response to subunit inactivated influenza vaccine. Regarding the study as a whole: Authors proposed each seasonal influenza vaccination draws in few new T cells.

Trimming took 4 bases from V and 6 from J; bases not matched to a gene: 7. In germline, CDR1 is SGHRS, CDR2 YFSETQ. This CDR3 has 14 residues. MiXCR, run by TCRdb on the RT-PCR reads, gives a single entry per CDR3 protein. The sample lists 200,000 to 250,000 distinct CDR3 sequences; 12% were seen once. A note on this clonotype: Its specificity is unknown.

Sequenced here: non-naive T cells sorted from PBMCs, sampled around 15 days before vaccination. The rearrangement joins TRBV5-1 to TRBJ2-7, with 10 bases fitting TRBD1. The origin of this receptor is a man between 50 and 59 years old who received an inactivated influenza vaccine. The CDR3 DNA sequence: TGCGCCAGCAGCCACGGGACAGGGGAAGGCGAGCAGTACTTC. Amino acid sequence: CASSHGTGEGEQYF. The full variable domain, in which reference TRBV5-1 and TRBJ2-7 provide the parts outside the CDR3, is KAGVTQTPRYLIKTRGQQVTLSCSPISGHRSVSWYQQTPGQGLQFLFEYFSETQRNKGNFPGRFSGRQFSNSRSEMNVSTLELGDSALYLCASSHGTGEGEQYFGPGTRLTVT.